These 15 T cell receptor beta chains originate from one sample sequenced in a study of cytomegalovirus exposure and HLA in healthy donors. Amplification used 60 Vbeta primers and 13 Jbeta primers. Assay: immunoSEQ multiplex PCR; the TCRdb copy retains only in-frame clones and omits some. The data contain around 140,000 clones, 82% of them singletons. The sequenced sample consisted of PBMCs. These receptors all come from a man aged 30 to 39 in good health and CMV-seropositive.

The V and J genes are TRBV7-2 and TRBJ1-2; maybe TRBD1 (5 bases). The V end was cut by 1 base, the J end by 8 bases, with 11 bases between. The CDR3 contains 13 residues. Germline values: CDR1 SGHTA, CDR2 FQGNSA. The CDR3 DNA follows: TGTGCCAGCAGCTTAGATAGGGGAGGCGGCTACACCTTC. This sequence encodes CASSLDRGGGYTF.

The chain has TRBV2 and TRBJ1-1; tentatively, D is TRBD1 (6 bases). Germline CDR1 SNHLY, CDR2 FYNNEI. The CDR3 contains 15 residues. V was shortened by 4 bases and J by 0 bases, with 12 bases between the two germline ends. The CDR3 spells CASSARTALNTEAFF. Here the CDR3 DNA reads TGTGCCAGCAGTGCCCGGACAGCCTTGAACACTGAAGCTTTCTTT.

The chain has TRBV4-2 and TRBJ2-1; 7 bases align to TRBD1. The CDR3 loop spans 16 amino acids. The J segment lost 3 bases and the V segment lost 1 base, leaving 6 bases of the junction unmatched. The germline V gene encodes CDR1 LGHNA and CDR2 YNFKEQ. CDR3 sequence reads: CASSQGGQGVYNEQFF. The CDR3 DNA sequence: TGTGCCAGCAGCCAAGGGGGGCAGGGGGTCTACAATGAGCAGTTCTTC.

The DNA for the CDR3 is TGTGCCAGCAGTGATTCTGTAGGGACAGGGGGCAATGGCTACACCTTC. This encodes CASSDSVGTGGNGYTF. V usage is TRBV6-1 and J usage is TRBJ1-2, with 12 bases fitting TRBD1. The ends lost 3 bases at V and 6 bases at J; junction bases unmatched: 8. This CDR3 region has 16 residues. Germline V gives CDR1 MNHNS, CDR2 SASEGT.

The chain's CDR3 is CASSYRLSGENGKTQYF. The CDR3 DNA follows: TGTGCCAGCAGCTACCGACTCTCGGGGGAAAATGGAAAGACCCAGTACTTC. This chain uses TRBV13 with TRBJ2-5; TRBD2 might be the D (6 bases). CDR3 length: 17 residues. From germline, CDR1 is PRHDT and CDR2 FYEKMQ (reference sequence). The germline V and J ends were trimmed by 4 bases and 6 bases, with 24 bases remaining between them.

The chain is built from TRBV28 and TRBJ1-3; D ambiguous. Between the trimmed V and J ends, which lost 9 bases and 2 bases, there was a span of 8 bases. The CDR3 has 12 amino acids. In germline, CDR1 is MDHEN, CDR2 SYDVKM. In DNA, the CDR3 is TGTGCCAGACAGAATCCTGGAAACACCATATATTTT. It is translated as CARQNPGNTIYF.

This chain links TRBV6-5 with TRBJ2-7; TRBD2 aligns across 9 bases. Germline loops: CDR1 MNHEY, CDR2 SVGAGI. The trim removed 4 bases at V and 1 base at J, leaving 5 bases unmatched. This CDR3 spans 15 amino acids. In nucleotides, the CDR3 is TGTGCCAGCAGTTCGGCGGGAGGGGATTCCTACGAGCAGTACTTC. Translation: CASSSAGGDSYEQYF.

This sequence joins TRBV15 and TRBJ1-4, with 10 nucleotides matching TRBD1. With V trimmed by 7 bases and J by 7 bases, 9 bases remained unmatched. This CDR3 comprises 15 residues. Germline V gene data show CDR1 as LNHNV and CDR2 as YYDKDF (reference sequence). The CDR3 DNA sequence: TGTGCCACCACTACGCCGGGACAGGGGAGTGAAAAACTGTTTTTT. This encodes CATTTPGQGSEKLFF.

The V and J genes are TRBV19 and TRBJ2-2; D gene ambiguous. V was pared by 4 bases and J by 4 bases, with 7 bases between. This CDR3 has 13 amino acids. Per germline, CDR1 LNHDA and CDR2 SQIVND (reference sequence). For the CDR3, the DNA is TGTGCCAGTAGTAGGGCTGGCACCGGGGAGCTGTTTTTT. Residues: CASSRAGTGELFF.

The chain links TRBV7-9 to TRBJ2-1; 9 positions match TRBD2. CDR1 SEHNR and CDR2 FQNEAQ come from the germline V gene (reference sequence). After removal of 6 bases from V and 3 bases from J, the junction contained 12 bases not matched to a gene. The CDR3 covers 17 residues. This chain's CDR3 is CASSYLLAGGYYNEQFF. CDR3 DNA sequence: TGTGCCAGCAGTTACCTACTGGCGGGGGGGTACTACAATGAGCAGTTCTTC. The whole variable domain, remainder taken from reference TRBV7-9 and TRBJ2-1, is DTGVSQNPRHKITKRGQNVTFRCDPISEHNRLYWYRQTLGQGPEFLTYFQNEAQLEKSRLLSDRFSAERPKGSFSTLEIQRTEQGDSAMYLCASSYLLAGGYYNEQFFGPGTRLTVL.

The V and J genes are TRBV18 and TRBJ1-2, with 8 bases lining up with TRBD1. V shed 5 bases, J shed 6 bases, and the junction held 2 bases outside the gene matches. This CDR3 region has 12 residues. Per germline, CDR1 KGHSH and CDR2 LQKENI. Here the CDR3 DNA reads TGTGCCAGCTCATCGGACAGGGATGGCTACACCTTC. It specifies CASSSDRDGYTF.

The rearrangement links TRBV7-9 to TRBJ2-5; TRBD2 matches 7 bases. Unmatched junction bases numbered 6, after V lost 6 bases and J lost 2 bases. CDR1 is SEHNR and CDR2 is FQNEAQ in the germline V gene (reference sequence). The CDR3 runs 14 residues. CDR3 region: CASRFAGVQETQYF. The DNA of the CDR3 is TGTGCCAGCAGATTCGCGGGAGTTCAAGAGACCCAGTACTTC.

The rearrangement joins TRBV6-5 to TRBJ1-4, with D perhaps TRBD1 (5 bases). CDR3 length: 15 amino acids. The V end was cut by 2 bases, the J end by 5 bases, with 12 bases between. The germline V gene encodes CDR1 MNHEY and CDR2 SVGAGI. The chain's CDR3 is CASSYPGTVNEKLFF. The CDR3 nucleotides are TGTGCCAGCAGTTACCCTGGGACTGTCAATGAAAAACTGTTTTTT.

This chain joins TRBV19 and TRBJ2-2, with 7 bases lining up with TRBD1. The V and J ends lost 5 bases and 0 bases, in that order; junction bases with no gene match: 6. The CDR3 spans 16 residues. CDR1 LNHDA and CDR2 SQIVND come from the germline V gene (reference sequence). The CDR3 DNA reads TGTGCCAGTAGTGCCTATGGGACAGCGAACACCGGGGAGCTGTTTTTT. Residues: CASSAYGTANTGELFF.

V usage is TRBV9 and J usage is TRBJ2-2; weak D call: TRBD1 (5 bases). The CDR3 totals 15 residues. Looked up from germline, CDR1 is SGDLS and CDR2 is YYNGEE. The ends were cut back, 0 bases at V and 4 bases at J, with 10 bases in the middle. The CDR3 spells CASSVVGDGTGELFF. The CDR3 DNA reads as TGTGCCAGCAGCGTAGTAGGGGATGGCACCGGGGAGCTGTTTTTT.